This TCR beta chain was found in a study of siplizumab effects on memory and regulatory T cells. The assay was immunoSEQ multiplex PCR, and TCRdb's table has in-frame clones only and misses some. In the table there are around 18,000 clones, 35% to 60% of which are singletons. Germline loops: CDR1 SSHAT, CDR2 FNYEAQ (reference sequence). V was cut by 1 base and J by 4 bases, with 14 bases left in between. This CDR3 spans 15 amino acids. In this sample, this clone turned up a few times. Its antigen remains unknown. A 37°C coculture lasting six to seven days was applied to the mixed lymphocyte reaction cells.

Material for sequencing was CFSE-low (dividing) CD4+ T cells sorted from an allogeneic mixed lymphocyte reaction. The chain links TRBV7-7 to TRBJ2-7; D not resolved. The origin of this receptor is a human donor in good health; the cells came from an allogeneic mixed lymphocyte reaction. The CDR3 region has the DNA TGTGCCAGCAGCTTAGGATCGGGCGCCATTTACGAGCAGTACTTC. Its protein product is CASSLGSGAIYEQYF.